A selection of T cell receptor beta chains follows, all from one sample in a study of blood T cell repertoires in COVID-19. The table came from immunoSEQ multiplex PCR; TCRdb's copy has only in-frame clones and leaves some out. Among 60,000 to 80,000 clones listed, 88% were seen once. Sequencing was carried out using peripheral blood. These receptors all stem from an older woman with acute or convalescent COVID-19. CDR3s include the opening cysteine and the closing phenylalanine or tryptophan. D genes are given only for firm matches. The size field is filled for only some rows; it gives once, few, many or a size class.

CDR3 DNA: TGTGCCAGCACCCCGGGAGGGAGCACTGAAGCTTTCTTT
CDR3 protein: CASTPGGSTEAFF
V gene: TRBV7-9
clone size: NA
D gene: NA
J gene: TRBJ1-1

CDR3 DNA: TGTGCCAGCACCCAGGGGAGTAACTATGGCTACACCTTC
CDR3 protein: CASTQGSNYGYTF
V gene: TRBV6-5
clone size: NA
D gene: NA
J gene: TRBJ1-2

CDR3 DNA: TGTGCCACCAGCAGAGAGGACAGGGGTAACTATGGCTACACCTTC
CDR3 protein: CATSREDRGNYGYTF
V gene: TRBV15
clone size: NA
D gene: TRBD1
J gene: TRBJ1-2

CDR3 DNA: TGTGCCAGCAGCCCCGACAGGGCTGGCACTGAAGCTTTCTTT
CDR3 protein: CASSPDRAGTEAFF
V gene: TRBV7-9
clone size: NA
D gene: TRBD1
J gene: TRBJ1-1

CDR3 DNA: TGTGCCAGCCGACAGGGTTCGAACACCGGGGAGCTGTTTTTT
CDR3 protein: CASRQGSNTGELFF
V gene: TRBV2
clone size: once
D gene: TRBD1
J gene: TRBJ2-2

CDR3 DNA: TGTGCCAGCAGCCCGGGGGGGCTTAATGAAAAACTGTTTTTT
CDR3 protein: CASSPGGLNEKLFF
V gene: TRBV7-2
clone size: once
D gene: NA
J gene: TRBJ1-4

CDR3 DNA: TGTGCCAGCATCAGGGACACTGAAGCTTTCTTT
CDR3 protein: CASIRDTEAFF
V gene: TRBV28
clone size: NA
D gene: NA
J gene: TRBJ1-1

CDR3 DNA: TGTGCCAGCTCACCGGTTCAGGAGACCCAGTACTTC
CDR3 protein: CASSPVQETQYF
V gene: TRBV18
clone size: NA
D gene: NA
J gene: TRBJ2-5

CDR3 DNA: TGCGCCAGCTCCCTTCAGGAGACTAGCGCCACCTACAATGAGCAGTTCTTC
CDR3 protein: CASSLQETSATYNEQFF
V gene: TRBV5-1
clone size: NA
D gene: TRBD2
J gene: TRBJ2-1

CDR3 DNA: NA
CDR3 protein: CASTLGHLNTEAFF
V gene: TRBV30
clone size: NA
D gene: NA
J gene: TRBJ1-1

CDR3 DNA: TGTGCCAGCAGAGGGGTGTTGTTGAACACTGAAGCTTTCTTT
CDR3 protein: CASRGVLLNTEAFF
V gene: TRBV11-2
clone size: NA
D gene: NA
J gene: TRBJ1-1

CDR3 DNA: TGTGCCAGTAGTCCTTCGAGGGAAGGGGGAGATACGCAGTATTTT
CDR3 protein: CASSPSREGGDTQYF
V gene: TRBV19
clone size: NA
D gene: NA
J gene: TRBJ2-3

CDR3 DNA: TGTTCCCTAGGAAGGGGGTTTGCCGAGCAGTACTTC
CDR3 protein: CSLGRGFAEQYF
V gene: TRBV30
clone size: NA
D gene: NA
J gene: TRBJ2-7

CDR3 DNA: TGTGCCAGCAGCGCCCGAGGCCGGGGTGAGCAGTTCTTC
CDR3 protein: CASSARGRGEQFF
V gene: TRBV9
clone size: NA
D gene: NA
J gene: TRBJ2-1

CDR3 DNA: TGTGCCTGTCGGACCGGGACAGGGGCTGAAAAACTGTTTTTT
CDR3 protein: CACRTGTGAEKLFF
V gene: TRBV30
clone size: NA
D gene: TRBD1
J gene: TRBJ1-4

CDR3 DNA: TGTGCCAGCAGTGCGGCGGGCAGCCAGCCCCAGCATTTT
CDR3 protein: CASSAAGSQPQHF
V gene: TRBV12-3/TRBV12-4
clone size: NA
D gene: NA
J gene: TRBJ1-5

CDR3 DNA: TGTGCCAGCAGCCAAGATCAACGACCAGGGGCGGCTGGAAACACCATATATTTT
CDR3 protein: CASSQDQRPGAAGNTIYF
V gene: TRBV4-2
clone size: NA
D gene: NA
J gene: TRBJ1-3

CDR3 DNA: TGTGCCAGCACCCTCGGGACAGGGGCCCACTATGGCTACACCTTC
CDR3 protein: CASTLGTGAHYGYTF
V gene: TRBV9
clone size: NA
D gene: TRBD1
J gene: TRBJ1-2

CDR3 DNA: TGCAGCGCTCGGGGCTCTTGGGAGGGAGGGAATGAGCAGTTCTTC
CDR3 protein: CSARGSWEGGNEQFF
V gene: TRBV29-1
clone size: NA
D gene: TRBD2
J gene: TRBJ2-1